These T cell receptor beta chains were read from a single sample in a study of response to subunit inactivated influenza vaccine. TCRdb fed the RT-PCR reads into MiXCR, producing one record per CDR3 protein. The table has more than 600,000 distinct CDR3 sequences, under 20% seen once. Sequencing used PBMCs from blood, obtained 5 days after vaccination. These receptors were obtained from a man aged 45-60 years who received an inactivated influenza vaccine. CDR3s include the opening cysteine and the closing phenylalanine or tryptophan. A D gene is named only where the DNA matches it firmly. The size field is filled for only some rows; it gives once, few, many or a size class.

clone_size j_call v_call d_call cdr3_aa cdr3_nt
few TRBJ1-5 TRBV5-1 - CASSLRTGRGNQPQHF TGCGCCAGCAGCTTACGTACCGGGAGGGGCAATCAGCCCCAGCATTTT
few TRBJ1-6 TRBV6-5 - CASSSPLSSYNSPLHF TGTGCCAGCAGTTCCCCCCTGTCCTCCTATAATTCACCCCTCCACTTT
few TRBJ2-7 TRBV20-1 - CSATPGQGRYEQYF TGCAGTGCTACACCCGGGCAGGGTCGTTACGAGCAGTACTTC
few TRBJ2-7 TRBV25-1 - CASSEPGLADSSYEQYF TGTGCCAGCAGTGAACCCGGCCTAGCGGACAGCTCCTACGAGCAGTACTTC
few TRBJ2-3 TRBV20-1 - CSARRNKPGDTQYF TGCAGTGCTCGCCGAAATAAACCGGGGGATACGCAGTATTTT
- TRBJ2-3 TRBV29-1 - CSVGSTDTQYF TGCAGCGTTGGCAGCACAGATACGCAGTATTTT
few TRBJ1-5 TRBV12-3/TRBV12-4 TRBD1 CASSPDRDRQPQHF TGTGCCAGCAGCCCCGACAGGGATCGTCAGCCCCAGCATTTT
few TRBJ2-1 TRBV7-2 - CASSSEVGEQFF TGTGCCAGCAGCTCGGAGGTGGGTGAGCAGTTCTTC
few TRBJ2-5 TRBV20-1 TRBD1 CSAHPTGEETQYF TGCAGTGCTCACCCGACAGGGGAAGAGACCCAGTACTTC
many TRBJ1-1 TRBV5-1 TRBD1 CASSYGQGMNTEAFF TGCGCCAGCAGTTACGGACAGGGCATGAACACTGAAGCTTTCTTT
- TRBJ2-3 TRBV7-2 - CASSLARAEGTQYF TGTGCCAGCAGCTTAGCGCGTGCTGAGGGGACGCAGTATTTT
- TRBJ2-1 TRBV5-4 TRBD1 CASSWGQGIYEQFF TGTGCCAGCAGCTGGGGACAGGGGATCTATGAGCAGTTCTTC
few TRBJ2-7 TRBV29-1 - CSVDSGSAYEQYF TGCAGCGTTGATTCGGGGAGCGCCTACGAGCAGTACTTC
- TRBJ2-7 TRBV20-1 TRBD1 CSRDRVTYEQYF TGCAGCCGGGACAGAGTAACCTACGAGCAGTACTTC
few TRBJ1-3 TRBV12-3/TRBV12-4 TRBD1 CASIVGQVENTIYF TGTGCCAGCATCGTGGGACAGGTGGAGAACACCATATATTTT
few TRBJ1-5 TRBV7-2 TRBD1 CASGTANQPQHF TGTGCCAGCGGGACAGCAAATCAGCCCCAGCATTTT
few TRBJ1-2 TRBV28 - CASSLSISNYGYTF TGTGCCAGCAGTTTATCAATTTCTAACTATGGCTACACCTTC
few TRBJ2-2 TRBV6-4 - CASTDSIPTGELFF TGTGCCAGCACAGACAGTATCCCAACCGGGGAGCTGTTTTTT
few TRBJ1-2 TRBV7-9 - CASSLGGLGYGYTF TGTGCCAGCAGCTTGGGGGGGCTAGGCTATGGCTACACCTTC